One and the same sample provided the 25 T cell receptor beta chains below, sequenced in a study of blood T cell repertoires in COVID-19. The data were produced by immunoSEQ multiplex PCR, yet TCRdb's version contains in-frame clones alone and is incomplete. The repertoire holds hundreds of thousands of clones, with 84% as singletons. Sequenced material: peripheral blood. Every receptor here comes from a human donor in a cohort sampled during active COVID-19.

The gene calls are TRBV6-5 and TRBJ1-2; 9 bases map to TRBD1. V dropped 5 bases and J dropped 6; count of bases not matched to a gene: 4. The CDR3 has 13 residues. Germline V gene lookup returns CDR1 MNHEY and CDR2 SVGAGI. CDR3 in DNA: TGTGCCAGCAGTCGCACAGGGGGCCATGGCTACACCTTC. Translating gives CASSRTGGHGYTF.

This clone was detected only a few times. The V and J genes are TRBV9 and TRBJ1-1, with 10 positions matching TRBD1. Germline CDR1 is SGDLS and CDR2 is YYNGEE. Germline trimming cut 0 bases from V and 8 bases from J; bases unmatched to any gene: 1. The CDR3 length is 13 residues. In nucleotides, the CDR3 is TGTGCCAGCAGCGTAGCGGGACAGGGGGAAGCTTTCTTT. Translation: CASSVAGQGEAFF.

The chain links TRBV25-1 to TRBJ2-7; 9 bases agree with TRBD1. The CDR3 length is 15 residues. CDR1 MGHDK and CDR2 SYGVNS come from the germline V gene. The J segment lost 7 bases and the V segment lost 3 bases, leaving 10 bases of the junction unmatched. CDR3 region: CASSDAGQGSGEQYF. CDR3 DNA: TGTGCCAGCAGTGACGCGGGACAGGGATCCGGGGAGCAGTACTTC.

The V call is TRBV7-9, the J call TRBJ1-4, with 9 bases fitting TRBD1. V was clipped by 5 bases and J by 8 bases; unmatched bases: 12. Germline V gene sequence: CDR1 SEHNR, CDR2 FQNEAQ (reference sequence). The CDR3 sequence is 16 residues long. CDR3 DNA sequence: TGTGCCAGCAGCCTACTCGCCGGGACAGGGCACGAAAAACTGTTTTTT. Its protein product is CASSLLAGTGHEKLFF.

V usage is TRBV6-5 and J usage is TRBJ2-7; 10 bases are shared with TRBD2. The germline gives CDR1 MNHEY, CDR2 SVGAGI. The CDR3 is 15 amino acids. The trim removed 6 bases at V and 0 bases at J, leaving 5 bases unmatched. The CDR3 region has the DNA TGTGCCAGCAGGCAACTAGCGGGGAGCTCCTACGAGCAGTACTTC. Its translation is CASRQLAGSSYEQYF.

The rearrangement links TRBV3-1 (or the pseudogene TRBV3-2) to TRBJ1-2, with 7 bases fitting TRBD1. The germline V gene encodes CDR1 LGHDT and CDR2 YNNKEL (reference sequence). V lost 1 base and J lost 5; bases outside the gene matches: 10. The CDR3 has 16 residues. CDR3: CASSQVYRQGEYGYTF. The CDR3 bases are TGTGCCAGCAGCCAAGTGTATCGACAGGGCGAATATGGCTACACCTTC.

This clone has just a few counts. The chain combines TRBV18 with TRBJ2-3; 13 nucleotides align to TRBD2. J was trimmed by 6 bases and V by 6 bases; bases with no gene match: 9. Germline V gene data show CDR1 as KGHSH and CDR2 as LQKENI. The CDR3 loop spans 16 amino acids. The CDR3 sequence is CASSPTSGGAGDTQYF. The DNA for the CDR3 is TGTGCCAGCTCCCCCACTAGCGGGGGGGCCGGTGATACGCAGTATTTT.

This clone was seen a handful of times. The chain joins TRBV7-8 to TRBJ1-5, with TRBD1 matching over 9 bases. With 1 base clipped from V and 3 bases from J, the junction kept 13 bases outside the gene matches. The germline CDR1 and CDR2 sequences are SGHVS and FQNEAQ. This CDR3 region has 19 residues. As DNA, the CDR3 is TGTGCCAGCAGCTTAGGTCACCACCGGGACAGGGTACCCAATCAGCCCCAGCATTTT. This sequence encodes CASSLGHHRDRVPNQPQHF.

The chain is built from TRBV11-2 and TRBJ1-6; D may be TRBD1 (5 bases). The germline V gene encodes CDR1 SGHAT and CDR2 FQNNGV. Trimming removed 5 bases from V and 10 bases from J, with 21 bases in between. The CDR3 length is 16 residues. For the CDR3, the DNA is TGTGCCAGCAGCCCAGTGGGGTACAGGCGAGGCTCACCCCTCCACTTT. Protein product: CASSPVGYRRGSPLHF.

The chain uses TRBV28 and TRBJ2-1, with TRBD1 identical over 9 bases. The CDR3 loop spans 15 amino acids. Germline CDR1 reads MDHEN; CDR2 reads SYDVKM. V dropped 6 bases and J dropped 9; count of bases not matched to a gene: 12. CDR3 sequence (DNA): TGTGCCAGCAGCTCTCTGGGACAGGGATGGTCTGAGCAGTTCTTC. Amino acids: CASSSLGQGWSEQFF.

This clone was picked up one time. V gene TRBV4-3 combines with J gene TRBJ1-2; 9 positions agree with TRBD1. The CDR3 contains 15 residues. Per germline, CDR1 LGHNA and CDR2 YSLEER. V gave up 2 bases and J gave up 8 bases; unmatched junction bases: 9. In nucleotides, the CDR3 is TGCGCCAGCAGCCAATTACAGGGGGCATCGGAGGGCTACACCTTC. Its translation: CASSQLQGASEGYTF.

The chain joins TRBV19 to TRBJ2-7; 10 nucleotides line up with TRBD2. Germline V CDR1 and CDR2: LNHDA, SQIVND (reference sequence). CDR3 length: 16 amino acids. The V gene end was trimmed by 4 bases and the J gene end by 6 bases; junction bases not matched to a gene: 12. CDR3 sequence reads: CASSTLSGRAFGEQYF. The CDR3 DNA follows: TGTGCCAGTAGTACCCTAAGCGGGAGGGCCTTTGGCGAGCAGTACTTC. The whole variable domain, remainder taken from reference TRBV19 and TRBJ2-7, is DGGITQSPKYLFRKEGQNVTLSCEQNLNHDAMYWYRQDPGQGLRLIYYSQIVNDFQKGDIAEGYSVSREKKESFPLTVTSAQKNPTAFYLCASSTLSGRAFGEQYFGPGTRLTVT.

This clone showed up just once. The CDR3 coding sequence is TGTGCCAGCAGCCAAGATGGGGCATGGACTGAAGCTTTCTTT. It yields the protein CASSQDGAWTEAFF. The chain carries TRBV3-1 (or the pseudogene TRBV3-2) and TRBJ1-1; TRBD1 is a possible D gene (5 bases). The CDR3 covers 14 residues. V was trimmed by 0 bases and J by 5 bases, leaving 10 bases between them. Germline V gene sequence: CDR1 LGHDT, CDR2 YNNKEL (reference sequence).

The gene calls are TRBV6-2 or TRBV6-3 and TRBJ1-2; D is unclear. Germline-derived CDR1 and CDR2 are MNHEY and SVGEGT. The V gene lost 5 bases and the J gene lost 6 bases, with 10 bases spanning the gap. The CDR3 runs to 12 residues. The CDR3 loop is CASSPLSDGYTF. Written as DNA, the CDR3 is TGTGCCAGCAGTCCCCTGTCGGATGGCTACACCTTC.

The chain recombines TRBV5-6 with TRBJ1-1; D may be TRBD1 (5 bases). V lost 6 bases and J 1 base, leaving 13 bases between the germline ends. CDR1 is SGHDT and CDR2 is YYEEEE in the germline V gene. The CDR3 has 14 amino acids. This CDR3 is CASTSTGTNTEAFF. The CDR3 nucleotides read TGTGCCAGCACCTCAACAGGAACGAACACTGAAGCTTTCTTT.

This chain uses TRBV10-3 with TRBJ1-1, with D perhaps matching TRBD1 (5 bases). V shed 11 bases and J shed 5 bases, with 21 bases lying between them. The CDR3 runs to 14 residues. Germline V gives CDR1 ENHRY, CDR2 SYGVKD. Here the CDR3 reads CAALKGGGLTEAFF. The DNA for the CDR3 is TGTGCCGCGCTAAAGGGTGGGGGGTTAACTGAAGCTTTCTTT.

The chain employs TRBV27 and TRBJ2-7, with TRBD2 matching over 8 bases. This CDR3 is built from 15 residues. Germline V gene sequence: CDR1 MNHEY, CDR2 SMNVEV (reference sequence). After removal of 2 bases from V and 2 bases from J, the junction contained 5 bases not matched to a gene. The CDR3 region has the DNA TGTGCCAGCAGTTTAAATAGCGGGGCGGCCTACGAGCAGTACTTC. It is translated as CASSLNSGAAYEQYF.

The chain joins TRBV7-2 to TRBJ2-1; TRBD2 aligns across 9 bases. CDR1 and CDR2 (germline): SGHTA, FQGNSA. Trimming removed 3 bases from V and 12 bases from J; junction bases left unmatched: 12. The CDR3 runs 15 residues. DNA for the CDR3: TGTGCCAGCAGCTTTAGCGGGGGAAGAGAGGATGGGCAGTTCTTC. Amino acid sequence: CASSFSGGREDGQFF.

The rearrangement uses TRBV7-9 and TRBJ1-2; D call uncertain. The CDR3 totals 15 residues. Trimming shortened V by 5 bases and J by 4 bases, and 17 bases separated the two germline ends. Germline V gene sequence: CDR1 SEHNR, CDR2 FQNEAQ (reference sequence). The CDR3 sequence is CASSGGEAQSYGYTF. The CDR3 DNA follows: TGTGCCAGCAGCGGCGGAGAGGCCCAATCCTATGGCTACACCTTC.

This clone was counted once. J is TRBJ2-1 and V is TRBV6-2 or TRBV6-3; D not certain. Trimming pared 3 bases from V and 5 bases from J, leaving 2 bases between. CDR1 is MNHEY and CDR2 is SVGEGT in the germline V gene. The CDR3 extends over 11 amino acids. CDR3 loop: CASSYNNEQFF. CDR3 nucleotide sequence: TGTGCCAGCAGTTATAACAATGAGCAGTTCTTC.

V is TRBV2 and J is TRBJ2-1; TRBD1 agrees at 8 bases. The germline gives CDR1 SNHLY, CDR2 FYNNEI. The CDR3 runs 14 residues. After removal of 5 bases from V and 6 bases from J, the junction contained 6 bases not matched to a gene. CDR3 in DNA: TGTGCCAGCAGTTCAGGACAGGGTCGCAATGAGCAGTTCTTC. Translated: CASSSGQGRNEQFF.

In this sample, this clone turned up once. The DNA of the CDR3 is TGTGCCAGCAGCGAAAACCCAAACACCGCCCAGCCCCAGCATTTT. Its translation: CASSENPNTAQPQHF. The V call is TRBV2, the J call TRBJ1-5; unclear D gene. The CDR3 length is 15 residues. Germline V CDR1 and CDR2: SNHLY, FYNNEI. Trimming took 6 bases from V and 7 from J, leaving 19 bases between them. Based on the CDR3 plus reference TRBV2 and TRBJ1-5, the full variable domain is EPEVTQTPSHQVTQMGQEVILRCVPISNHLYFYWYRQILGQKVEFLVSFYNNEISEKSEIFDDQFSVERPDGSNFTLKIRSTKLEDSAMYFCASSENPNTAQPQHFGDGTRLSIL.

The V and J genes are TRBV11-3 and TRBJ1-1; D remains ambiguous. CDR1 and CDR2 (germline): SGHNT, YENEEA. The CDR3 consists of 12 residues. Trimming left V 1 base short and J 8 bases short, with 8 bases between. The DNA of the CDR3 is TGTGCCAGCAGCTTAGGTGGAGTCGAAGCTTTCTTT. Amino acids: CASSLGGVEAFF.

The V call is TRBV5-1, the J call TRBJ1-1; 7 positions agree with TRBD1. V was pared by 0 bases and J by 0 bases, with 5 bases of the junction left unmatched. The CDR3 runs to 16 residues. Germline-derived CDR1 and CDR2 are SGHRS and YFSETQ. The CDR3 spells CASSLGAGQLNTEAFF. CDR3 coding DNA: TGCGCCAGCAGCTTGGGTGCGGGACAGTTGAACACTGAAGCTTTCTTT.

This CDR3 is CASSYTGQVYEQYF. The CDR3 nucleotides are TGTGCCAGCAGTTATACGGGACAAGTCTACGAGCAGTACTTC. The chain carries TRBV6-6 and TRBJ2-7, with D possibly TRBD1 on 6 matching bases. Germline V gene data show CDR1 as MNHNY and CDR2 as SVGAGI (reference sequence). Trimming shortened V by 3 bases and J by 3 bases, and 12 bases separated the two germline ends. The CDR3 contains 14 residues.